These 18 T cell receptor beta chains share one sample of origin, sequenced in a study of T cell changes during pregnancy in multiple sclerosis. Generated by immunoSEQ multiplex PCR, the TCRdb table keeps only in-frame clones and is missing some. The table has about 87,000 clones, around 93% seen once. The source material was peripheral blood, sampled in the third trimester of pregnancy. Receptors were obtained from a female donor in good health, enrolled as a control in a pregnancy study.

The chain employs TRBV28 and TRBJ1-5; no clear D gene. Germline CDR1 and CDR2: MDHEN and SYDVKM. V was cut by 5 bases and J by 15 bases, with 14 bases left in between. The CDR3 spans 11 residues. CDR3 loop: CASSRDRTRHF. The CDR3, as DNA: TGTGCCAGCAGTCGAGATCGCACTCGGCATTTT.

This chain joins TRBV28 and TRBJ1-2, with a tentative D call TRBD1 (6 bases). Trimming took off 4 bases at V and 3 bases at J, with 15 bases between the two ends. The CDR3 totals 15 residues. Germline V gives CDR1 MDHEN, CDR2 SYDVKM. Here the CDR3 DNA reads TGTGCCAGCAGTTCCCTTGGACAGCTCCACTATGGCTACACCTTC. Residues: CASSSLGQLHYGYTF.

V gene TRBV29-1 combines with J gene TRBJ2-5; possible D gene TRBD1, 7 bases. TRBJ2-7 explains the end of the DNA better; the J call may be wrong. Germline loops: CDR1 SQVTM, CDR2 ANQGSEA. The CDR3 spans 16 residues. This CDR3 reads CSVEVGAEGQYYEQYF. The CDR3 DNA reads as TGCAGCGTTGAAGTCGGGGCGGAGGGACAGTACTACGAGCAGTACTTC.

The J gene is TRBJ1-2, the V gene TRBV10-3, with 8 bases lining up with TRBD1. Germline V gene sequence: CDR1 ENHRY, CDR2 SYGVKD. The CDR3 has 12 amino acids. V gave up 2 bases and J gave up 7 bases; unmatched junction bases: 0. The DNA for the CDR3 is TGTGCCATCAGTGAGGACAGGGGTGGCTACACCTTC. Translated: CAISEDRGGYTF.

This chain's CDR3 is CASSLWGSGNEQFF. CDR3 nucleotides: TGTGCCAGCAGTTTATGGGGTTCGGGCAATGAGCAGTTCTTC. This sequence joins TRBV28 and TRBJ2-1; no clear D gene. Germline V gene lookup returns CDR1 MDHEN and CDR2 SYDVKM. V shed 0 bases and J shed 6 bases, with 9 bases lying between them. The CDR3 length is 14 residues.

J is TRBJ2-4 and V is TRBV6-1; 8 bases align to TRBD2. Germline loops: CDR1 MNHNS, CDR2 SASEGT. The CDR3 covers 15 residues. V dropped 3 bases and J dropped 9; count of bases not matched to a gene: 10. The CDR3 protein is CASSETPGGWPIQYF. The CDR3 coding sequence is TGTGCCAGCAGTGAGACACCGGGGGGGTGGCCCATTCAGTACTTC.

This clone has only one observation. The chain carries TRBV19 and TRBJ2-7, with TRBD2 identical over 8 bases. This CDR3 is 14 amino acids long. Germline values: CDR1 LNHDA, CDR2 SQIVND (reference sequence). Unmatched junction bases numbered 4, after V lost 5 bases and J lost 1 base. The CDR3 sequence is CASSLQRESYEQYF. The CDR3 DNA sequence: TGTGCCAGTAGTCTACAGCGGGAGTCCTACGAGCAGTACTTC.

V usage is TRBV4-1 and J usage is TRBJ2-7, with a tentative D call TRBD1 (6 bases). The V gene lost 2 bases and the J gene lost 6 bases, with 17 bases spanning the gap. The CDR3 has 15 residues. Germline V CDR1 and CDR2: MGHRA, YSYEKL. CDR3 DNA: TGCGCCAGCAGCCAATTTACAGACAGGTTGGGCGAGCAGTACTTC. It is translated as CASSQFTDRLGEQYF.

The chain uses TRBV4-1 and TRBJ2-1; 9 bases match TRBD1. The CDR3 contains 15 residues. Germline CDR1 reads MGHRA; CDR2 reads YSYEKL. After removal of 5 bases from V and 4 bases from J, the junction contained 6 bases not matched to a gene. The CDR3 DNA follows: TGCGCCAGCAGCACAAGACAGGGGGGGTACAATGAGCAGTTCTTC. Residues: CASSTRQGGYNEQFF.

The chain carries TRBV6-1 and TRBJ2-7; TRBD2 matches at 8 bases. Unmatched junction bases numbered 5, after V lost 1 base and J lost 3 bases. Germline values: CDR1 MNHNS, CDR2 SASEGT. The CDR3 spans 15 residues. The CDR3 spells CASSEGSGRIYEQYF. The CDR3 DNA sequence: TGTGCCAGCAGTGAAGGGAGCGGGAGAATCTACGAGCAGTACTTC.

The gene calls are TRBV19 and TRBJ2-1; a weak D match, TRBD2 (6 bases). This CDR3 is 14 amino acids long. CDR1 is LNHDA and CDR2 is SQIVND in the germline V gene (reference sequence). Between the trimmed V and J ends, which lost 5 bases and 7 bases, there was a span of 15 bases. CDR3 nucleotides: TGTGCCAGTAGTTCGGAGAAGGGGAGGAATGAGCAGTTCTTC. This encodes CASSSEKGRNEQFF.

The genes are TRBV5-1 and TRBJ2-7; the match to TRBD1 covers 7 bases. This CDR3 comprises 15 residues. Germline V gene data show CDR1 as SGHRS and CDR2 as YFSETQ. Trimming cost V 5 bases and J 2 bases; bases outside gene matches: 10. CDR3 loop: CASSSSGTAPYEQYF. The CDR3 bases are TGCGCCAGCAGTTCGTCCGGGACAGCCCCCTACGAGCAGTACTTC.

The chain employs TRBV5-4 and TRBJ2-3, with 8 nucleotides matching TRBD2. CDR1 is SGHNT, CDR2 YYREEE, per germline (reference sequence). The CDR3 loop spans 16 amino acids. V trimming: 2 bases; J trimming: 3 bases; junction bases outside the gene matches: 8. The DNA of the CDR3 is TGTGCCAGCAGCTTACTGAGCGGGAGTTTGACAGATACGCAGTATTTT. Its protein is CASSLLSGSLTDTQYF.

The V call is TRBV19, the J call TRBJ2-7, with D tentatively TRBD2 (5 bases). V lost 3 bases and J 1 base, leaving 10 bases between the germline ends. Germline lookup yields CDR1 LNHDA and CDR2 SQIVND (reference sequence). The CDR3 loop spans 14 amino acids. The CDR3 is CASSMDGESYEQYF. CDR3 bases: TGTGCCAGTAGTATGGACGGGGAGTCCTACGAGCAGTACTTC.

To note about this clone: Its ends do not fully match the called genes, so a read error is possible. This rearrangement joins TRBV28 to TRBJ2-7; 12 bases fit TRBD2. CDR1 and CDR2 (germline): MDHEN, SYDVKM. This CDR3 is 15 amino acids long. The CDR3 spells CASSLSLAGGYGQYF. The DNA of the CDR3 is TGTGCCAGCAGTTTATCACTAGCGGGAGGATACGGGCAGTACTTC.

The CDR3: CASSLVYRGLGEQYF. CDR3 in DNA: TGTGCCAGCAGCTTAGTATACAGGGGGCTCGGCGAGCAGTACTTC. V is TRBV7-9 and J is TRBJ2-7; 9 nucleotides agree with TRBD1. Germline loops: CDR1 SEHNR, CDR2 FQNEAQ (reference sequence). V dropped 1 base and J dropped 6; count of bases not matched to a gene: 7. The CDR3 runs to 15 residues.

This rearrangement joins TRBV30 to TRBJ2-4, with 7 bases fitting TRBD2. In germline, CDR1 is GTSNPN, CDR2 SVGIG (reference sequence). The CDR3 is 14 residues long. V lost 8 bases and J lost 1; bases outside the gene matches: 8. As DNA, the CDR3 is TGTGCCCTAAGCAAGGGAGGGGCCAAAAACATTCAGTACTTC. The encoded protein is CALSKGGAKNIQYF.

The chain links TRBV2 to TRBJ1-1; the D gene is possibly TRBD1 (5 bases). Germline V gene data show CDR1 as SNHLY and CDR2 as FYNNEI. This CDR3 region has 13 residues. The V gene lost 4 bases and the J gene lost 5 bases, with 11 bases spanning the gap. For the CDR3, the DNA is TGTGCCAGCAGTGTCGGGACTGAAACTGAAGCTTTCTTT. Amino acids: CASSVGTETEAFF.